Presented here are 5 T cell receptor beta chains from one specimen sequenced in a study of cytomegalovirus exposure and HLA in healthy donors. The PCR contained 60 Vbeta and 13 Jbeta primers. The protocol was immunoSEQ multiplex PCR, while the TCRdb copy is restricted to in-frame clones and leaves out a portion. In the table there are about 100,000 clones, about three quarters of which are singletons. The sample consisted of PBMCs. The receptors stem from a male donor in good health and CMV-seropositive.

The chain couples TRBV6-5 to TRBJ2-5, with a possible D match to TRBD2 (6 bases). The germline CDR1 and CDR2 sequences are MNHEY and SVGAGI. The CDR3 totals 13 residues. Trimming removed 5 bases from V and 10 bases from J, with 17 bases in between. As DNA, the CDR3 is TGTGCCAGCAGTCGGGACGCCCCGGGGGACCAGTACTTC. It encodes CASSRDAPGDQYF.

The chain carries TRBV6-5 and TRBJ2-7; D perhaps matches TRBD2 (5 bases). The CDR3 spans 15 residues. The V end lost 7 bases, the J end lost 3 bases, and 19 bases lay between the germline ends. CDR1 MNHEY and CDR2 SVGAGI come from the germline V gene. The CDR3 DNA follows: TGTGCCAGCACTCCCAATCAAGGAGGAGACTACGAGCAGTACTTC. Protein sequence: CASTPNQGGDYEQYF.

The chain couples TRBV18 to TRBJ2-1; no clear D gene. Germline lookup yields CDR1 KGHSH and CDR2 LQKENI. Trimming took 0 bases from V and 11 from J, leaving 11 bases between them. The CDR3 length is 13 residues. The CDR3 DNA sequence: TGTGCCAGCTCACCACCCTCAAGCCCTCAGCAGTTCTTC. Amino acid sequence: CASSPPSSPQQFF.

This chain connects TRBV10-2 to TRBJ2-2, with 8 bases lining up with TRBD1. V was clipped by 6 bases and J by 7 bases; unmatched bases: 13. The CDR3 runs 16 residues. Looked up from germline, CDR1 is WSHSY and CDR2 is SAAADI. The CDR3 region is CASSPGQVRGVGELFF. The CDR3 DNA reads as TGCGCCAGCAGCCCGGGACAGGTAAGAGGGGTCGGGGAGCTGTTTTTT.

The chain employs TRBV6-6 and TRBJ1-5; D is perhaps TRBD1 (5 bases). Germline V gene lookup returns CDR1 MNHNY and CDR2 SVGAGI (reference sequence). This CDR3 has 15 residues. Between the trimmed V and J ends, which lost 5 bases and 5 bases, there was a span of 16 bases. As DNA, the CDR3 is TGTGCCAGCAGTGACTGGTTCCAGGGTGATCAGCCCCAGCATTTT. Its protein product is CASSDWFQGDQPQHF.